The clone carrying this T cell receptor (beta chain) has a count of ten or more. The sample belongs to a study of T cell repertoires in cytomegalovirus infection. This CDR3 has 16 amino acids. Germline lookup yields CDR1 MNHEY and CDR2 SMNVEV (reference sequence). Trimming took off 6 bases at V and 3 bases at J, with 20 bases between the two ends. Each CDR3 protein gets one entry after TCRdb re-called the reads with MiXCR. The table shows about 490,000 distinct CDR3 sequences, with more than 15% occurring only once. Sequenced: CD8+ T cells from PBMCs. The sequence was collected from a human donor in good health (CMV status not recorded). Some clones in this sample may be carry-over from other donors' samples. J is TRBJ1-2 and V is TRBV27; D unresolved. The CDR3 DNA sequence: TGTGCCAGCAGCAAGAATATAGGCCTCCAGGACTATGGCTACACCTTC. Translated: CASSKNIGLQDYGYTF.